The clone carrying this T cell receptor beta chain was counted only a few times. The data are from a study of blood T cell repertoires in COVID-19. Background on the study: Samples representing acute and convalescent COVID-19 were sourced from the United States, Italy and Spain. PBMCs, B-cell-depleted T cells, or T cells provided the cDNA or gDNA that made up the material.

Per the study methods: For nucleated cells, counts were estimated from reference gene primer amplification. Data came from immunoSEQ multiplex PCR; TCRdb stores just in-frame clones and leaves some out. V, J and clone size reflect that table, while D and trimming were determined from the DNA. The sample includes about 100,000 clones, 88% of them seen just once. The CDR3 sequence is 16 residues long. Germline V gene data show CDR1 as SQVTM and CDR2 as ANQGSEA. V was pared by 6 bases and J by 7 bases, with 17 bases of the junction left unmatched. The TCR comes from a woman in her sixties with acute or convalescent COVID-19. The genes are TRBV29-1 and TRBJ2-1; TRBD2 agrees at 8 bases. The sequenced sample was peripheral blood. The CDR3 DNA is TGCAGCGTATGGGGGGGCGGGAGGAGTTTGGGAAATGAGCAGTTCTTC. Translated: CSVWGGGRSLGNEQFF.